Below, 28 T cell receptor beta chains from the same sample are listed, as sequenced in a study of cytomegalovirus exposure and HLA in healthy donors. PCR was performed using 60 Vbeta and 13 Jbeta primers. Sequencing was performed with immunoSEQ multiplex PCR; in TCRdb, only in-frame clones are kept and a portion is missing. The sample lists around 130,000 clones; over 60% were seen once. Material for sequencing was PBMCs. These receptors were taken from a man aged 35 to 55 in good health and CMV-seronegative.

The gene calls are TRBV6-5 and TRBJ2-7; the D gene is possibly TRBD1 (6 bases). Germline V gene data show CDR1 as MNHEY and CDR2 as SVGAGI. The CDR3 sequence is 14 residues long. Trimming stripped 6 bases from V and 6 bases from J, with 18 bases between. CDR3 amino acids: CASSYATGTGEQYF. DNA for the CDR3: TGTGCCAGCAGCTACGCCACAGGGACGGGCGAGCAGTACTTC.

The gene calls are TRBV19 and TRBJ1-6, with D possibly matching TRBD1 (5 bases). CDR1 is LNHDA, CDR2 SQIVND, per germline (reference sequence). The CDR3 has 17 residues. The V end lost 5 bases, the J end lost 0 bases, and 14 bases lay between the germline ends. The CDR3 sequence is CASSGQSLSSYNSPLHF. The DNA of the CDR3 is TGTGCCAGTAGTGGACAAAGCTTGAGCTCCTATAATTCACCCCTCCACTTT. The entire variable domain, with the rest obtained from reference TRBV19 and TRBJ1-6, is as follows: DGGITQSPKYLFRKEGQNVTLSCEQNLNHDAMYWYRQDPGQGLRLIYYSQIVNDFQKGDIAEGYSVSREKKESFPLTVTSAQKNPTAFYLCASSGQSLSSYNSPLHFGNGTRLTVT.

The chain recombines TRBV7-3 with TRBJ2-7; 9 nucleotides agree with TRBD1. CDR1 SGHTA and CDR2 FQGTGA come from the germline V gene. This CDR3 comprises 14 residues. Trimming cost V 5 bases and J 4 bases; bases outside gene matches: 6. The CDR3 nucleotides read TGTGCCAGCAGCATGGGACAGGGAGATTACGAGCAGTACTTC. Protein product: CASSMGQGDYEQYF.

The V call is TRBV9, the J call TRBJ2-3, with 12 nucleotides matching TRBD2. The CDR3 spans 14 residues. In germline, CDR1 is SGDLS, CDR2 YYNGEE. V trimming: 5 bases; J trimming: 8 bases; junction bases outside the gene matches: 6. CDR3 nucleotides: TGTGCCAGCAGACCACTAGCGGGAGGCGCTACGCAGTATTTT. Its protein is CASRPLAGGATQYF. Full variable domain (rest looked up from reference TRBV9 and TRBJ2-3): DSGVTQTPKHLITATGQRVTLRCSPRSGDLSVYWYQQSLDQGLQFLIQYYNGEERAKGNILERFSAQQFPDLHSELNLSSLELGDSALYFCASRPLAGGATQYFGPGTRLTVL.

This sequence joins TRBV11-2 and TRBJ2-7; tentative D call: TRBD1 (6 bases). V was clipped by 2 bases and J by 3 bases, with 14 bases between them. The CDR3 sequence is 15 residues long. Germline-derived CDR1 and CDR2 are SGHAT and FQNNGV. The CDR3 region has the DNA TGTGCCAGCAGCTTAAGCCAGGGGAACATCTACGAGCAGTACTTC. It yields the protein CASSLSQGNIYEQYF.

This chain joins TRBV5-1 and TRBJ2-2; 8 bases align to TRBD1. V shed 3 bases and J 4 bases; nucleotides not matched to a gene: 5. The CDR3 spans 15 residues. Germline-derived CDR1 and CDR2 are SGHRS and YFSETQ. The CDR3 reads CASSWTGKSTGELFF. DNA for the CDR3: TGCGCCAGCAGCTGGACAGGGAAAAGCACCGGGGAGCTGTTTTTT.

The CDR3 spells CASSPSTQQETQYF. The CDR3 bases are TGCGCCAGCAGCCCGTCGACACAGCAAGAGACCCAGTACTTC. The chain joins TRBV5-1 to TRBJ2-5; D gene ambiguous. The germline V gene has CDR1 SGHRS and CDR2 YFSETQ. There are 14 residues in the CDR3. Trimming took off 4 bases at V and 2 bases at J, with 12 bases between the two ends.

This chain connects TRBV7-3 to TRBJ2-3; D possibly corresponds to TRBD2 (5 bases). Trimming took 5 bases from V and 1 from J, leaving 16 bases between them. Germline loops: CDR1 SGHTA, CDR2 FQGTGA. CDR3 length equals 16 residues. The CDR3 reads CASSLTTRGRTDTQYF. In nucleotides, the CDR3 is TGTGCCAGCAGCCTTACGACTCGCGGGCGCACAGATACGCAGTATTTT.

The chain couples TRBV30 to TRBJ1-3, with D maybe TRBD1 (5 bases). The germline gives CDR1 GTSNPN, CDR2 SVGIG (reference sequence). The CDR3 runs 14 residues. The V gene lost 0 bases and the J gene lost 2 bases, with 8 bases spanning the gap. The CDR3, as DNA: TGTGCCTGGAGTGTAGGCAGGGCTGGAAACACCATATATTTT. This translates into CAWSVGRAGNTIYF.

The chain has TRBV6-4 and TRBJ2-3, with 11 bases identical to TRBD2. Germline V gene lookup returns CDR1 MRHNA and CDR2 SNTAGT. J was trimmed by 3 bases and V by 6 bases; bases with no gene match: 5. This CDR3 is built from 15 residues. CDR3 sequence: CASSVSGGGTDTQYF. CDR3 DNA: TGTGCCAGCAGCGTTAGCGGGGGGGGTACAGATACGCAGTATTTT.

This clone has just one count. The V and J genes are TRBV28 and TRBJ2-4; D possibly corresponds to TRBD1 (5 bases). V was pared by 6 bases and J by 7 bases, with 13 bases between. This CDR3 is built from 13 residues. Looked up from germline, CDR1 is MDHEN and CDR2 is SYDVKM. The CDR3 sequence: CASSPDRPNIQYF. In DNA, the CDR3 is TGTGCCAGCAGCCCAGACAGACCCAACATTCAGTACTTC.

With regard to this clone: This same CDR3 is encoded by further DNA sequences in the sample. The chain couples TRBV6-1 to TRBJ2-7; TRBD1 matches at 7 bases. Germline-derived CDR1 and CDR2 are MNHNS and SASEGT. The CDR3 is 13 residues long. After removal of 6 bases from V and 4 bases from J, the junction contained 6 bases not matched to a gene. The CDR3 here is CASSRGQEYEQYF. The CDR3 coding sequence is TGTGCCAGCAGCCGCGGACAGGAATACGAGCAGTACTTC.

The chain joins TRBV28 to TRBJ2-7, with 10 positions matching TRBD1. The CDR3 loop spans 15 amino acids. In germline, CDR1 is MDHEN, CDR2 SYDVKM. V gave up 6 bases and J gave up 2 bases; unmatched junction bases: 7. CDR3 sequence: CASSWKTGGAYEQYF. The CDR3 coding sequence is TGTGCCAGCAGCTGGAAGACAGGGGGCGCCTACGAGCAGTACTTC.

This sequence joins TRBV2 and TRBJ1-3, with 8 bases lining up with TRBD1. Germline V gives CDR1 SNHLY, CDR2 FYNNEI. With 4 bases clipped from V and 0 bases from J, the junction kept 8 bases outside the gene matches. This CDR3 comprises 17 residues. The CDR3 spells CASSARTGPHSGNTIYF. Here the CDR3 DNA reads TGTGCCAGCAGTGCCCGGACAGGGCCCCACTCTGGAAACACCATATATTTT.

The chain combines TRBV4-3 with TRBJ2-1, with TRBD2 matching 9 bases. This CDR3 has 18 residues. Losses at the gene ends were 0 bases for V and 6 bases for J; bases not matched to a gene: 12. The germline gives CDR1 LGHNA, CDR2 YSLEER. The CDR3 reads CASSQEPPLAGALNEQFF. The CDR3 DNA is TGCGCCAGCAGCCAAGAACCCCCCTTAGCGGGGGCTCTCAATGAGCAGTTCTTC.

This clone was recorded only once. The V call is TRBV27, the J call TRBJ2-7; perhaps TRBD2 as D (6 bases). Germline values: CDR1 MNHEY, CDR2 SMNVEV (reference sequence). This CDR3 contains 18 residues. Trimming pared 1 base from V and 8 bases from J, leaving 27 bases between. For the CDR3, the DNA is TGTGCCAGCAGTTTATTAGGGCCCCTGGGGGGTACCCAGGAGAAGCAGTACTTC. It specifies CASSLLGPLGGTQEKQYF.

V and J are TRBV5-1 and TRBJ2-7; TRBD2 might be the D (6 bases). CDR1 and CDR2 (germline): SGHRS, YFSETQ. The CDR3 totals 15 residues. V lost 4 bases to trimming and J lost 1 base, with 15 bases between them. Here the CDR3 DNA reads TGCGCCAGCAGCCCATCGCGGGGTATATCCTACGAGCAGTACTTC. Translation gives CASSPSRGISYEQYF.

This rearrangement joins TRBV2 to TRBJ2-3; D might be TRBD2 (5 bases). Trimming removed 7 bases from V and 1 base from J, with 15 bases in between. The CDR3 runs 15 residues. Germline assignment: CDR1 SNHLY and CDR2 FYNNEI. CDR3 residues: CASNLLVPGTDTQYF. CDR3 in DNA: TGTGCCAGCAATTTACTAGTGCCGGGCACAGATACGCAGTATTTT.

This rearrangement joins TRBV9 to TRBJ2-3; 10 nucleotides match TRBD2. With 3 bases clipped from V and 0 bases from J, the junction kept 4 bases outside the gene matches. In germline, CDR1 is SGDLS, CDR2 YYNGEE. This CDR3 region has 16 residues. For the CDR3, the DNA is TGTGCCAGCAGCGCTAGCGGGGGCCTAAGCACAGATACGCAGTATTTT. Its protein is CASSASGGLSTDTQYF. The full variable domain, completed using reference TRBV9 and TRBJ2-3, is DSGVTQTPKHLITATGQRVTLRCSPRSGDLSVYWYQQSLDQGLQFLIQYYNGEERAKGNILERFSAQQFPDLHSELNLSSLELGDSALYFCASSASGGLSTDTQYFGPGTRLTVL.

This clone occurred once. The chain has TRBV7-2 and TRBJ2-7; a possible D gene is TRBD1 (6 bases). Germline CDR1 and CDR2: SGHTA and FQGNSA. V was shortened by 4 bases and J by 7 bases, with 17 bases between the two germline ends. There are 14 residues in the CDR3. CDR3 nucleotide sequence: TGTGCCAGCAGCTCCCCGGGACATATTGGGGAGCAGTACTTC. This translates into CASSSPGHIGEQYF. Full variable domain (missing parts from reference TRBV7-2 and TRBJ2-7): GAGVSQSPSNKVTEKGKDVELRCDPISGHTALYWYRQSLGQGLEFLIYFQGNSAPDKSGLPSDRFSAERTGGSVSTLTIQRTQQEDSAVYLCASSSPGHIGEQYFGPGTRLTVT.

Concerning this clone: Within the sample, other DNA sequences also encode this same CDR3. As DNA, the CDR3 is TGTGCCAGCAGCGTAGAGGCTGGGACTCCCTACGAGCAGTACTTC. The encoded protein is CASSVEAGTPYEQYF. The gene calls are TRBV9 and TRBJ2-7, with D possibly TRBD2 on 6 matching bases. Trimming pared 0 bases from V and 2 bases from J, leaving 12 bases between. The CDR3 loop spans 15 amino acids. The germline V gene has CDR1 SGDLS and CDR2 YYNGEE.

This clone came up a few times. CDR3 in DNA: TGTGCCAGCAGTTGGGGGGGACAGGGGACTAATGAAAAACTGTTTTTT. It specifies CASSWGGQGTNEKLFF. The rearrangement links TRBV9 to TRBJ1-4, with 10 nucleotides matching TRBD1. Germline values: CDR1 SGDLS, CDR2 YYNGEE. The CDR3 sequence is 16 residues long. Trimming removed 5 bases from V and 2 bases from J; junction bases left unmatched: 6.

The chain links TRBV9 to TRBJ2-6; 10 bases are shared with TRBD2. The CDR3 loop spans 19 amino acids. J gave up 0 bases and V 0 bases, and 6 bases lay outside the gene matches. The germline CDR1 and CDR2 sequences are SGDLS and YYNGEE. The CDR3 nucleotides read TGTGCCAGCAGCGTAGGGCCTAGCGGGGGTTTCTCTGGGGCCAACGTCCTGACTTTC. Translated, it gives CASSVGPSGGFSGANVLTF.

The CDR3 protein is CASSRTGLRTSGSPHEQYF. In nucleotides, the CDR3 is TGTGCCAGCAGCCGGACAGGATTGAGGACTAGCGGGAGTCCCCACGAGCAGTACTTC. The chain carries TRBV5-4 and TRBJ2-7; the match to TRBD2 covers 13 bases. Germline CDR1 reads SGHNT; CDR2 reads YYREEE (reference sequence). This CDR3 is 19 amino acids long. Trimming took 4 bases from V and 5 from J; bases not matched to a gene: 18.

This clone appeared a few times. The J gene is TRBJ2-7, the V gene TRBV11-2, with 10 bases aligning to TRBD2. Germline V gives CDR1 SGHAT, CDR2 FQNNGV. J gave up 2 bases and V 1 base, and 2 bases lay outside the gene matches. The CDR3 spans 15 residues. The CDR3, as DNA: TGTGCCAGCAGCTTAGGGACTAGCGGCCCCTACGAGCAGTACTTC. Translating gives CASSLGTSGPYEQYF.

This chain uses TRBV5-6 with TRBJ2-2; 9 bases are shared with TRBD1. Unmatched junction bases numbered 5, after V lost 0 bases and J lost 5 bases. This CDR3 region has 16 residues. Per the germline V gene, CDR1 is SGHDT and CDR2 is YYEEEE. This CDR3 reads CASSLDRGPPTGELFF. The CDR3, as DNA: TGTGCCAGCAGCTTGGACAGGGGGCCGCCGACCGGGGAGCTGTTTTTT.

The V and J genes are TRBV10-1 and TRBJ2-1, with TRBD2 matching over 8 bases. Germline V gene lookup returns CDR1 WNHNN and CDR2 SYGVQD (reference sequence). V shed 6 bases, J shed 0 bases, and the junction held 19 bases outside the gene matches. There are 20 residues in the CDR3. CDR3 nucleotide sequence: TGCGCCAGCAGGGACCAGGAAGCGGGAGTGGGGACAAGCTCCTACAATGAGCAGTTCTTC. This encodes CASRDQEAGVGTSSYNEQFF.

Here the CDR3 reads CASSYAEPTNEKLFF. As DNA, the CDR3 is TGTGCCAGCAGTTACGCCGAGCCAACTAATGAAAAACTGTTTTTT. The chain links TRBV6-5 to TRBJ1-4; the D is unclear. The germline CDR1 and CDR2 sequences are MNHEY and SVGAGI. Trimming pared 2 bases from V and 0 bases from J, leaving 7 bases between. The CDR3 runs to 15 residues.